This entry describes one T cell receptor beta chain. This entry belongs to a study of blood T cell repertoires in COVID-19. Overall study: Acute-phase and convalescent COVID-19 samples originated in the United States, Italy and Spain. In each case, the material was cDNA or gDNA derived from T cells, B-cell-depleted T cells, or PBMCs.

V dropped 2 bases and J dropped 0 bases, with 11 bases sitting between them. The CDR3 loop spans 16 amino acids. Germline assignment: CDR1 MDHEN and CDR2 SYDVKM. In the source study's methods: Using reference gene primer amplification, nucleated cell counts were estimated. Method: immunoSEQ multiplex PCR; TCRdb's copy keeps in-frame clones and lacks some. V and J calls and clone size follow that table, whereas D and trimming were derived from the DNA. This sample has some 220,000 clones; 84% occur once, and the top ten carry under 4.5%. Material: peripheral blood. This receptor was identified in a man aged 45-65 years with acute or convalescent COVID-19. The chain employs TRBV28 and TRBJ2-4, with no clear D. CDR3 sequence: CASSLPESLAKNIQYF. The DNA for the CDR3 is TGTGCCAGCAGTTTACCGGAGAGTCTAGCCAAAAACATTCAGTACTTC.